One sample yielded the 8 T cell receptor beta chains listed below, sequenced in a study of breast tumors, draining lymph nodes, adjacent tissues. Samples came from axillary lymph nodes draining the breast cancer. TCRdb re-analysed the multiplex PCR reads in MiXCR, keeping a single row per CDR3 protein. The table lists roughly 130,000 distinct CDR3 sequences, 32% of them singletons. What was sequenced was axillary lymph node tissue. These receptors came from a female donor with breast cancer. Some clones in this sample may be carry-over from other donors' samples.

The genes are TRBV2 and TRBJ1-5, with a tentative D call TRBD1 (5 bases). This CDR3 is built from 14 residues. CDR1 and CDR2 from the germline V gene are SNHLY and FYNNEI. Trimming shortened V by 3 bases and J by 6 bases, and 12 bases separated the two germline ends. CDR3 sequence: CASSDQGSAQPQHF. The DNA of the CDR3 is TGTGCCAGCAGTGATCAGGGAAGCGCTCAGCCCCAGCATTTT. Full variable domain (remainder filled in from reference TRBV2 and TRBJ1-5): EPEVTQTPSHQVTQMGQEVILRCVPISNHLYFYWYRQILGQKVEFLVSFYNNEISEKSEIFDDQFSVERPDGSNFTLKIRSTKLEDSAMYFCASSDQGSAQPQHFGDGTRLSIL.

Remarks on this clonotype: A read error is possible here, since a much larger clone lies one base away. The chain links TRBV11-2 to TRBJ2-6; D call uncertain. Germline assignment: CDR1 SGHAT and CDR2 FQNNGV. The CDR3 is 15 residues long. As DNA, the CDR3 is TGTGCCAGCAGCCGACATTCCTCTGCGGCCAACGTCCTGACTTTC. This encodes CASSRHSSAANVLTF.

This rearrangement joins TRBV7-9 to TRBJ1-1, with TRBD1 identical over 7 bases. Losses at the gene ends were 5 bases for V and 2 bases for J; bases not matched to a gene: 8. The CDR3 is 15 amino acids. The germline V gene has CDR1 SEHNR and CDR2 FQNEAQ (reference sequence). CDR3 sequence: CASSAPGGINTEAFF. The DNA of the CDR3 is TGTGCCAGCAGCGCGCCAGGGGGAATTAACACTGAAGCTTTCTTT.

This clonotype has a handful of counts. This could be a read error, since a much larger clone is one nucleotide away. The CDR3 here is CSASLTRYGSTF. CDR3 coding DNA: TGCAGTGCTAGTCTTACACGCTATGGCTCCACCTTC. This sequence joins TRBV20-1 and TRBJ1-2; D gene uncertain. CDR1 is DFQATT, CDR2 SNEGSKA, per germline (reference sequence). This CDR3 comprises 12 residues.

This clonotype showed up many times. The chain's CDR3 is CASSLTGNSYNEQFF. The CDR3 DNA sequence: TGTGCCAGCAGCTTAACCGGGAATAGCTACAATGAGCAGTTCTTC. The chain couples TRBV11-3 to TRBJ2-1; D possibly corresponds to TRBD2 (5 bases). CDR1 SGHNT and CDR2 YENEEA come from the germline V gene. The CDR3 sequence is 15 residues long. The V end was cut by 2 bases, the J end by 3 bases, with 11 bases between.

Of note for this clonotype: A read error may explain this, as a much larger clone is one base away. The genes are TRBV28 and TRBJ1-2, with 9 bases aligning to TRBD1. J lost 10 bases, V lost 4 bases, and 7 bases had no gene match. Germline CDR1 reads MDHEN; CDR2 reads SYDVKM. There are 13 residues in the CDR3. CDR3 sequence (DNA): TGTGCCAGCAGTTCAAACAGGGGGCATCACTACACCTTC. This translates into CASSSNRGHHYTF.

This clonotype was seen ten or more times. The CDR3 region is CASSLGDRFHSGNTIYF. The CDR3 nucleotides read TGTGCCAGCAGCTTAGGGGACAGGTTTCACTCTGGAAACACCATATATTTT. V and J are TRBV11-2 and TRBJ1-3, with 8 bases identical to TRBD1. V was pared by 1 base and J by 0 bases, with 5 bases of the junction left unmatched. The CDR3 is 17 residues long. From germline, CDR1 is SGHAT and CDR2 FQNNGV.

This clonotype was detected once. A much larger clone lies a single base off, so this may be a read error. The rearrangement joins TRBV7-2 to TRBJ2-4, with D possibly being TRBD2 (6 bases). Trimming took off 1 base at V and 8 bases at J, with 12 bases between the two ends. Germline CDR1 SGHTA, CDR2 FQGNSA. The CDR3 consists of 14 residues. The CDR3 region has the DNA TGTGCCAGCAGCTTAGGGAACGGGGAGGACATTCAGTACTTC. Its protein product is CASSLGNGEDIQYF.